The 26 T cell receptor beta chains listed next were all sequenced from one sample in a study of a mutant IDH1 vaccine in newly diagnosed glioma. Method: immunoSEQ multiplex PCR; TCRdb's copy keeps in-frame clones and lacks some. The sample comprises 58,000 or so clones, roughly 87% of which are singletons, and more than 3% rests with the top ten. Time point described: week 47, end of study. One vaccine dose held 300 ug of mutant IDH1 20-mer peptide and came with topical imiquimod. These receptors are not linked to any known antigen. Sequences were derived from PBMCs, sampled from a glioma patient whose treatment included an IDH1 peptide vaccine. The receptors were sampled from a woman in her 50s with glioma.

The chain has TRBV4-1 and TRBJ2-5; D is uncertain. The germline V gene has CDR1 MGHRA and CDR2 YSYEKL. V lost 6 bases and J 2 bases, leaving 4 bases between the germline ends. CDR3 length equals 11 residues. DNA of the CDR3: TGCGCCAGCAGTCTTCAAGAGACCCAGTACTTC. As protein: CASSLQETQYF.

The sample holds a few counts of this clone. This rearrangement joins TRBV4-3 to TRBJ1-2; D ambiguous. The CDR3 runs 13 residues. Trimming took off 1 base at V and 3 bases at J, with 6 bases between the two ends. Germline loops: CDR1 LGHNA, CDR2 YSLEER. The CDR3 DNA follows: TGCGCCAGCAGCCAAGCGATGGACTATGGCTACACCTTC. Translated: CASSQAMDYGYTF.

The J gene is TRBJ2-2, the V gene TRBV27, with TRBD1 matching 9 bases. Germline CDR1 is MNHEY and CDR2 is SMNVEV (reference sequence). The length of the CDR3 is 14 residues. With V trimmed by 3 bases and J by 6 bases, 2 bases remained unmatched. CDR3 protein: CASSLRQGAGELFF. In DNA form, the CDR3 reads TGTGCCAGCAGTTTGAGACAGGGGGCCGGGGAGCTGTTTTTT.

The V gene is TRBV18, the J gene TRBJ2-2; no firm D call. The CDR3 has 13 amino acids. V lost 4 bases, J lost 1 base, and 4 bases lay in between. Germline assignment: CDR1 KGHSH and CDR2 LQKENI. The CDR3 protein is CASSRQNTGELFF. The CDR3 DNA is TGTGCCAGCTCACGACAGAACACCGGGGAGCTGTTTTTT. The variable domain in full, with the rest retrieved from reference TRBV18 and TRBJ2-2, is NAGVMQNPRHLVRRRGQEARLRCSPMKGHSHVYWYRQLPEEGLKFMVYLQKENIIDESGMPKERFSAEFPKEGPSILRIQQVVRGDSAAYFCASSRQNTGELFFGEGSRLTVL.

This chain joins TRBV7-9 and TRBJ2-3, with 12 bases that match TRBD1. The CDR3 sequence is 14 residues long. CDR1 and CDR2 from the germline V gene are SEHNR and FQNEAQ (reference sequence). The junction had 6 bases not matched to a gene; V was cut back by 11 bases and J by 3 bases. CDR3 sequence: CAAGDRGPTDTQYF. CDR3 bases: TGTGCCGCGGGGGACAGGGGGCCGACAGATACGCAGTATTTT.

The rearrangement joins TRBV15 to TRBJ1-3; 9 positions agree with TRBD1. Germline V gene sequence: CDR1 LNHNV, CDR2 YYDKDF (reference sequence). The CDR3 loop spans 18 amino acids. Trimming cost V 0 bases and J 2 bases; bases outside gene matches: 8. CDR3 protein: CATSRDSSYRGPGNTIYF. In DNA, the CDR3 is TGTGCCACCAGCAGAGATTCATCCTACAGGGGGCCTGGAAACACCATATATTTT. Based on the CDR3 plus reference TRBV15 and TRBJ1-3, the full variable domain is DAMVIQNPRYQVTQFGKPVTLSCSQTLNHNVMYWYQQKSSQAPKLLFHYYDKDFNNEADTPDNFQSRRPNTSFCFLDIRSPGLGDTAMYLCATSRDSSYRGPGNTIYFGEGSWLTVV.

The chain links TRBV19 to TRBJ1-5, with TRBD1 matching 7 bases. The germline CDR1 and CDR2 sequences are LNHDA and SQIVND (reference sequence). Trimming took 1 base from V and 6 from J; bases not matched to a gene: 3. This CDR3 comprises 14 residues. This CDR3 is CASSIGQGVQPQHF. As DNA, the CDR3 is TGTGCCAGTAGTATAGGCCAGGGGGTTCAGCCCCAGCATTTT.

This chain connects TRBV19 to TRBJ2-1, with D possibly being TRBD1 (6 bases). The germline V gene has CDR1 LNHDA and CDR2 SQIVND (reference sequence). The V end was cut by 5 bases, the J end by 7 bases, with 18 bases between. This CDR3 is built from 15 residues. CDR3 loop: CASSVRVGGRNEQFF. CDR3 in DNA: TGTGCCAGTAGTGTCAGGGTTGGGGGCCGAAATGAGCAGTTCTTC.

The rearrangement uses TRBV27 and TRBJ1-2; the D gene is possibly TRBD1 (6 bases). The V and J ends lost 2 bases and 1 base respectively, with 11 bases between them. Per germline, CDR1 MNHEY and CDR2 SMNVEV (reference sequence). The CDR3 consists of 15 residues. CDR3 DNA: TGTGCCAGCAGTTTAACAGGGAGCTTTAACTATGGCTACACCTTC. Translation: CASSLTGSFNYGYTF.

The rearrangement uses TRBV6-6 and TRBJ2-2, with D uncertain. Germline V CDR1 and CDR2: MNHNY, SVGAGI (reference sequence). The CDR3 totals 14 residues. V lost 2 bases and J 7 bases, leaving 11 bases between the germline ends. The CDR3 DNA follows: TGTGCCAGCAGTTACGAAAACCGAGGCGGGGAGCTGTTTTTT. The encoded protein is CASSYENRGGELFF.

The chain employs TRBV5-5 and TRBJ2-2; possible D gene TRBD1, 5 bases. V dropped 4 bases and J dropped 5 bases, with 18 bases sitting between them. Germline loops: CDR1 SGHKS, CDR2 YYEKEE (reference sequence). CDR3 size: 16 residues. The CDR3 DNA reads TGTGCCAGCAGCCCCCTTCAGTACAAGGGGACCGGGGAGCTGTTTTTT. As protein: CASSPLQYKGTGELFF.

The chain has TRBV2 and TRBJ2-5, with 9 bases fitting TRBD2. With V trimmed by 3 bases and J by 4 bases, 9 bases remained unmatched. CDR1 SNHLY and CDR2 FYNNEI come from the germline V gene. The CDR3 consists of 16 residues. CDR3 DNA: TGTGCCAGCAGTGATCCTAGCGGGGACTTCGGAGAGACCCAGTACTTC. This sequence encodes CASSDPSGDFGETQYF.

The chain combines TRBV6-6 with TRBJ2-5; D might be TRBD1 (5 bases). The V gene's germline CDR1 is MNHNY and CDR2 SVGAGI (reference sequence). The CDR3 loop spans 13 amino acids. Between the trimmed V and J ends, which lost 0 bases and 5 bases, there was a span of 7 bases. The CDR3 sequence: CASSYSNRETQYF. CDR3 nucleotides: TGTGCCAGCAGTTACTCGAACAGGGAGACCCAGTACTTC.

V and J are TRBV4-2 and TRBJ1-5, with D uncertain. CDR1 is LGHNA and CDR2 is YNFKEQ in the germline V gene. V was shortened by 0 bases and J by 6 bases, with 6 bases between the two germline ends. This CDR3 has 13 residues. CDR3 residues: CASSQDPSQPQHF. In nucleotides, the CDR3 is TGTGCCAGCAGCCAAGATCCGAGTCAGCCCCAGCATTTT.

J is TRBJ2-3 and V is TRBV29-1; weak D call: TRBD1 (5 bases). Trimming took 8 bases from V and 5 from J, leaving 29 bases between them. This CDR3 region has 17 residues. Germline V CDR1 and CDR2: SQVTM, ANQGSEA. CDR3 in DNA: TGCAGCTGCGTTAGGTTTACCGGGTTGGGGCTTGGAGATACGCAGTATTTT. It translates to CSCVRFTGLGLGDTQYF.

The CDR3 nucleotides read TGTGCCAGCAGTTACCGGGACACGGGAAGGCAAAAACTGTTTTTT. Translated: CASSYRDTGRQKLFF. The chain carries TRBV6-5 and TRBJ1-4; a possible D gene is TRBD1 (6 bases). Looked up from germline, CDR1 is MNHEY and CDR2 is SVGAGI. Trimming pared 2 bases from V and 9 bases from J, leaving 16 bases between. This CDR3 contains 15 residues.

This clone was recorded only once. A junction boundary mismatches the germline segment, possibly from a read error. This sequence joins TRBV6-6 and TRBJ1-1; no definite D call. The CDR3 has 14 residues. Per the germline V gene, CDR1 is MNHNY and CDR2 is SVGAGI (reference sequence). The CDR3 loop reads CASSYLRWNSEAFF. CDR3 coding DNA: TGTGCCAGCAGTTACTTGAGGTGGAACTCTGAAGCTTTCTTT.

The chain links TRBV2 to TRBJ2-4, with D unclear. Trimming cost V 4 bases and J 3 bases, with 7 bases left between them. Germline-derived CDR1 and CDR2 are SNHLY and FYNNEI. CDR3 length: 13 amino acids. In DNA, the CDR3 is TGTGCCAGCAGTGTGCCGGGCAAAAACATTCAGTACTTC. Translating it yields CASSVPGKNIQYF.

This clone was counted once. CDR3 in DNA: TGTGCCAGCAGTTCGTCTGGGGGCTTTGTGGCTTTCTTT. It codes for CASSSSGGFVAFF. This chain links TRBV28 with TRBJ1-1; maybe TRBD1 (6 bases). This CDR3 contains 13 residues. Germline V gene lookup returns CDR1 MDHEN and CDR2 SYDVKM. The V gene lost 4 bases and the J gene lost 11 bases, with 17 bases spanning the gap.

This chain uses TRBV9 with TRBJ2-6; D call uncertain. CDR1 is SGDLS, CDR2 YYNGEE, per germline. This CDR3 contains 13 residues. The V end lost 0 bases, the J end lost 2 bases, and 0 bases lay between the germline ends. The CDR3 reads CASSVAGANVLTF. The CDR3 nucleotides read TGTGCCAGCAGCGTAGCTGGGGCCAACGTCCTGACTTTC.

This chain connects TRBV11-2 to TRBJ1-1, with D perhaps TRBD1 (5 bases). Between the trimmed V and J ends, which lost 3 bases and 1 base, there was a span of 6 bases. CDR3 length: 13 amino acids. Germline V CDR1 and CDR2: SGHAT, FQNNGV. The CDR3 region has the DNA TGTGCCAGCAGCTTCCAGGGGAACACTGAAGCTTTCTTT. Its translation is CASSFQGNTEAFF.

The chain's CDR3 is CASSLDNTYEQYF. CDR3 in DNA: TGTGCCAGCAGCTTAGATAATACCTACGAGCAGTACTTC. The chain employs TRBV7-2 and TRBJ2-7, with D unclear. The V gene's germline CDR1 is SGHTA and CDR2 FQGNSA. V lost 1 base to trimming and J lost 2 bases, with 6 bases between them. The CDR3 is made up of 13 amino acids.

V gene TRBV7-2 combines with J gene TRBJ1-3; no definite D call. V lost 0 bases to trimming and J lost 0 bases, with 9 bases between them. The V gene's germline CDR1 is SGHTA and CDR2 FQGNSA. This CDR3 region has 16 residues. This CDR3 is CASSLAGSSSGNTIYF. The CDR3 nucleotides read TGTGCCAGCAGCTTAGCGGGCAGTTCCTCTGGAAACACCATATATTTT. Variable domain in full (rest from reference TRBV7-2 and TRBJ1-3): GAGVSQSPSNKVTEKGKDVELRCDPISGHTALYWYRQSLGQGLEFLIYFQGNSAPDKSGLPSDRFSAERTGGSVSTLTIQRTQQEDSAVYLCASSLAGSSSGNTIYFGEGSWLTVV.

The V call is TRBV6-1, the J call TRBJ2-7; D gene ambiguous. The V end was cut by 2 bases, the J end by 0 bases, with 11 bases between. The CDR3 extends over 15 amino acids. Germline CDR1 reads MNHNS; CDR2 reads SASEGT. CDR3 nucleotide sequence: TGTGCCAGCAGTGAAAGGAGACTGCACTCCTACGAGCAGTACTTC. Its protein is CASSERRLHSYEQYF.

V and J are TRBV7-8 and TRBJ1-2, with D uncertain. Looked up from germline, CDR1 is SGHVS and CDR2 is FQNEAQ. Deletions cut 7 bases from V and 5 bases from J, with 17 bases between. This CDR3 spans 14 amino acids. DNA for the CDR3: TGTGCCAGCACCCTAGGCGGCAAGCCATATGGCTACACCTTC. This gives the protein CASTLGGKPYGYTF.

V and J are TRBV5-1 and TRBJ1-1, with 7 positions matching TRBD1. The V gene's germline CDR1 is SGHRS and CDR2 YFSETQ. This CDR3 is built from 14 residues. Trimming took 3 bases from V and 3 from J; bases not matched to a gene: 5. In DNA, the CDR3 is TGCGCCAGCAGCTCCGCGCAGGGGGACACTGAAGCTTTCTTT. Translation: CASSSAQGDTEAFF.